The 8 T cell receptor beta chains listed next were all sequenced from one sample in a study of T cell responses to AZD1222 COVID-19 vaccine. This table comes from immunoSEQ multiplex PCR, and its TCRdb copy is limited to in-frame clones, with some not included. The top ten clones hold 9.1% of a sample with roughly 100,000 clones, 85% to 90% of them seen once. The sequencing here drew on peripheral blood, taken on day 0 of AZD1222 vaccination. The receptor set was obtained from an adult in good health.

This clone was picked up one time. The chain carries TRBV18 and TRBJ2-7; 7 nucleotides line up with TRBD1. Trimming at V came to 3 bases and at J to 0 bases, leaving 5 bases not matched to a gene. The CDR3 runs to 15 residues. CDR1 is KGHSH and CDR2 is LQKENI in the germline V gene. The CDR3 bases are TGTGCCAGCTCACCTAGGACAGGAGCCTCCTACGAGCAGTACTTC. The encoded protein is CASSPRTGASYEQYF.

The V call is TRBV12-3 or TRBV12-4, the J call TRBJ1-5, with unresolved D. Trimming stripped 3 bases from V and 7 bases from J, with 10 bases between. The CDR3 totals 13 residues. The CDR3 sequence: CASSFSGEQPQHF. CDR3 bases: TGTGCCAGCAGTTTTTCAGGTGAGCAGCCCCAGCATTTT.

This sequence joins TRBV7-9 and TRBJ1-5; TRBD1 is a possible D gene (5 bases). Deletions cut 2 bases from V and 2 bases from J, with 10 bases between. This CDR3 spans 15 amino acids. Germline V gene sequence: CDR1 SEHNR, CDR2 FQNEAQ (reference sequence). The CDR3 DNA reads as TGTGCCAGCAGCTTACAGGGTTCGGGCAATCAGCCCCAGCATTTT. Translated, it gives CASSLQGSGNQPQHF.

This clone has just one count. The CDR3 coding sequence is TGTGCCAGCAGCTTAGGGTTTTTTGGGCGGGGTAGCACAGATACGCAGTATTTT. Protein: CASSLGFFGRGSTDTQYF. The genes are TRBV7-2 and TRBJ2-3, with D perhaps TRBD2 (6 bases). This CDR3 region has 18 residues. The germline V gene has CDR1 SGHTA and CDR2 FQGNSA. V was shortened by 1 base and J by 0 bases, with 17 bases between the two germline ends.

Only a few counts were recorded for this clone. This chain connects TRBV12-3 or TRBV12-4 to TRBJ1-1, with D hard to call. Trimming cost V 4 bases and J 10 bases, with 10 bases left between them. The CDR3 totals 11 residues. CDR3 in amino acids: CASSSQLGAFF. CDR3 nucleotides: TGTGCCAGCAGTTCGCAGCTGGGAGCTTTCTTT.

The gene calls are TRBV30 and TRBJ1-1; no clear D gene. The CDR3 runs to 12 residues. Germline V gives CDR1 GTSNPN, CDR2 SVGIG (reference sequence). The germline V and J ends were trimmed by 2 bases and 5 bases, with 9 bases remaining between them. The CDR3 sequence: CAWSFGVTEAFF. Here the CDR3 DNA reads TGTGCCTGGAGTTTTGGGGTTACTGAAGCTTTCTTT.

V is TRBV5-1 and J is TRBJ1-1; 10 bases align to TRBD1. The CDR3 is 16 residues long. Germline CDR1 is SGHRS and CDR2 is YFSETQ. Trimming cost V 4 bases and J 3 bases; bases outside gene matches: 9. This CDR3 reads CASSRVEGQGDTEAFF. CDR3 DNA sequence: TGCGCCAGCAGCCGCGTAGAAGGACAGGGGGACACTGAAGCTTTCTTT.

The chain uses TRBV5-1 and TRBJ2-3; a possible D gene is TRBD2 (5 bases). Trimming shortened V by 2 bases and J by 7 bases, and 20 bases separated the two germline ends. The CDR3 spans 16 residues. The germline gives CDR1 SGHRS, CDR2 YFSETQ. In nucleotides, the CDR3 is TGCGCCAGCAGCTTAGGCCCCGGGAAGATATGGTATACGCAGTATTTT. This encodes CASSLGPGKIWYTQYF.